This entry lists 9 T cell receptor beta chains sequenced from one sample in a study of radiation and T cells in renal cell carcinoma. The time point was: baseline pretreatment blood. The treatment denotes: 15 Gy SBRT to primary tumor, nephrectomy 4 weeks later. Assay: immunoSEQ multiplex PCR; the TCRdb copy retains only in-frame clones and omits some. The top ten clones hold 12% of a sample with some 140,000 clones, more than 70% of them seen once. The sequencing here drew on blood, taken from a patient whose treatment included radiotherapy and nephrectomy. The receptors here all came from a woman in her forties or fifties with renal cell carcinoma.

The chain joins TRBV7-9 to TRBJ2-3; 10 positions agree with TRBD2. CDR1 and CDR2 from the germline V gene are SEHNR and FQNEAQ (reference sequence). The CDR3 runs to 14 residues. V shed 5 bases and J 4 bases; nucleotides not matched to a gene: 3. The DNA of the CDR3 is TGTGCCAGCAGCGAGCGGGGGGGCCCAGATACGCAGTATTTT. Encoded protein: CASSERGGPDTQYF.

The gene calls are TRBV9 and TRBJ1-3; tentative D call: TRBD1 (6 bases). V was trimmed by 4 bases and J by 2 bases, leaving 16 bases between them. The germline gives CDR1 SGDLS, CDR2 YYNGEE. The CDR3 spans 16 residues. The CDR3 sequence is CASSPPKGGPGNTIYF. In DNA form, the CDR3 reads TGTGCCAGCAGCCCCCCTAAGGGGGGGCCTGGAAACACCATATATTTT.

The rearrangement uses TRBV15 and TRBJ2-7; no clear D. V was clipped by 3 bases and J by 7 bases, with 10 bases between them. Germline V gives CDR1 LNHNV, CDR2 YYDKDF (reference sequence). The CDR3 covers 12 residues. CDR3 protein: CATSSLLREQYF. CDR3 coding DNA: TGTGCCACCAGCAGCCTACTGAGGGAGCAGTACTTC.

The CDR3 DNA follows: TGTGCCAGCAGTTTATCGGGACAGGGATCGGATACGCAGTATTTT. Protein: CASSLSGQGSDTQYF. The V and J genes are TRBV28 and TRBJ2-3; TRBD1 aligns across 9 bases. The CDR3 has 15 amino acids. From germline, CDR1 is MDHEN and CDR2 SYDVKM. Trimming cost V 1 base and J 6 bases; bases outside gene matches: 5.

The J gene is TRBJ1-1, the V gene TRBV7-2, with TRBD1 matching 7 bases. The CDR3 runs 15 residues. Germline V gene data show CDR1 as SGHTA and CDR2 as FQGNSA. The V and J ends lost 5 bases and 1 base, in that order; junction bases with no gene match: 7. CDR3 sequence reads: CASSPQGVSNTEAFF. CDR3 bases: TGTGCCAGCAGCCCTCAGGGGGTGTCGAACACTGAAGCTTTCTTT.

V usage is TRBV7-2 and J usage is TRBJ2-7; 8 bases align to TRBD2. The J segment lost 3 bases and the V segment lost 4 bases, leaving 11 bases of the junction unmatched. Germline loops: CDR1 SGHTA, CDR2 FQGNSA. This CDR3 comprises 16 residues. The DNA of the CDR3 is TGTGCCAGCAGCTGGGATAGCGGGGAGCTATACTACGAGCAGTACTTC. Its protein is CASSWDSGELYYEQYF. Filled out from reference TRBV7-2 and TRBJ2-7, the complete variable domain reads GAGVSQSPSNKVTEKGKDVELRCDPISGHTALYWYRQSLGQGLEFLIYFQGNSAPDKSGLPSDRFSAERTGGSVSTLTIQRTQQEDSAVYLCASSWDSGELYYEQYFGPGTRLTVT.

The chain carries TRBV19 and TRBJ2-3; 13 bases map to TRBD2. There are 17 residues in the CDR3. Germline assignment: CDR1 LNHDA and CDR2 SQIVND (reference sequence). Trimming took 5 bases from V and 4 from J; bases not matched to a gene: 9. The CDR3, as DNA: TGTGCCAGTAGTCTTTCACTAGCGGGGGGGCAACCAGATACGCAGTATTTT. Translation: CASSLSLAGGQPDTQYF.

The genes are TRBV27 and TRBJ1-6; a weak D match, TRBD1 (5 bases). The germline gives CDR1 MNHEY, CDR2 SMNVEV (reference sequence). V lost 10 bases and J lost 7, with 17 bases in between. The CDR3 is 14 residues long. The CDR3 sequence is CATQGGVKNSPLHF. Here the CDR3 DNA reads TGTGCCACCCAGGGTGGGGTGAAGAATTCACCCCTCCACTTT.

This clone was picked up one time. J is TRBJ1-6 and V is TRBV6-5, with D perhaps matching TRBD1 (6 bases). Deletions cut 3 bases from V and 4 bases from J, with 13 bases between. CDR3 size: 16 residues. Germline V gene sequence: CDR1 MNHEY, CDR2 SVGAGI. The CDR3 protein is CASSYRMGHYNSPLHF. The CDR3 bases are TGTGCCAGCAGTTATAGGATGGGACATTATAATTCACCCCTCCACTTT.